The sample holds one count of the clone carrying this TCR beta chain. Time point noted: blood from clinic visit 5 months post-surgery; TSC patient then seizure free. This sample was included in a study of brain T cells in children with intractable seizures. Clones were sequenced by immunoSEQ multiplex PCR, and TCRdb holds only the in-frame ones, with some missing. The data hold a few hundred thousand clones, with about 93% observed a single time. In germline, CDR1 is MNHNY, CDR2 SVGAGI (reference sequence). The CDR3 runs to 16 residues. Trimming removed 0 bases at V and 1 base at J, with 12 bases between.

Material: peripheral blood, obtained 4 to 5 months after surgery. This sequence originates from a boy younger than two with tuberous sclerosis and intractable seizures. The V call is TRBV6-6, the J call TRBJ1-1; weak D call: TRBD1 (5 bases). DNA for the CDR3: TGTGCCAGCAGTTACTCTTCGGCCAGGGCGAACACTGAAGCTTTCTTT. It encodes CASSYSSARANTEAFF.